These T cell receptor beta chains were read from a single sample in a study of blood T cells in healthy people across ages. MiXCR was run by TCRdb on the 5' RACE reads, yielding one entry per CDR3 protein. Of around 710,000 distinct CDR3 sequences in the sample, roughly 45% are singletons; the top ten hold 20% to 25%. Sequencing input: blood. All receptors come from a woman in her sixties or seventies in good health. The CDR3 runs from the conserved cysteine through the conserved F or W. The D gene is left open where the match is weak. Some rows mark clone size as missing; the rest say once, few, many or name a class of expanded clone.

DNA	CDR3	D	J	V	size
TGTGCCAGCAGCCCAGCGGGAGGAGCCTACAATGAGCAGTTCTTC	CASSPAGGAYNEQFF	TRBD2	TRBJ2-1	TRBV7-2	many
TGCAGCGGGGGGGGGCTTTATAACACTGAAGCTTTCTTT	CSGGGLYNTEAFF	NA	TRBJ1-1	TRBV29-1	NA
TGCAGTGCTAGACTAGCGGGAGGATGGGAGACCCAGTACTTC	CSARLAGGWETQYF	TRBD2	TRBJ2-5	TRBV20-1	NA
TGCAGCGTTGGTGGACTAGAAAATCGTGCCGGGGAGCTGTTTTTT	CSVGGLENRAGELFF	TRBD2	TRBJ2-2	TRBV29-1	NA
TGTGCCAGCACCCACCCATCTAGCGGGAAGAACTCGCTATACAATGAGCAGTTCTTC	CASTHPSSGKNSLYNEQFF	TRBD2	TRBJ2-1	TRBV12-3/TRBV12-4	few
TGTGCCAGCAGCCAAGATCCGAGCGTACACAATGAGCAGTTCTTC	CASSQDPSVHNEQFF	NA	TRBJ2-1	TRBV3-1	few
TGTGCCACCAGTGATTCGGACAGGGGCTATGGCTACACCTTC	CATSDSDRGYGYTF	TRBD1	TRBJ1-2	TRBV24-1	NA
TGTGCCAGCAGCCAAGCCGGACAGCCCTACGAGCAGTACTTC	CASSQAGQPYEQYF	NA	TRBJ2-7	TRBV4-2	many
TGCAGCGTTGAGAGCCCACGACTTGGCTACACCTTC	CSVESPRLGYTF	NA	TRBJ1-2	TRBV29-1	few
TGTGCCAGCAGGCGGACAGGGGGCTCTGGAAACACCATATATTTT	CASRRTGGSGNTIYF	TRBD1	TRBJ1-3	TRBV12-3/TRBV12-4	NA
TGTGCCAGCAGCCCGCCGGGGACTAGCAACAATGAGCAGTTCTTC	CASSPPGTSNNEQFF	TRBD2	TRBJ2-1	TRBV7-2	many
TGTGCCTGGAGTGTAGGGGGCCCCTATGGCTACACCTTC	CAWSVGGPYGYTF	TRBD1	TRBJ1-2	TRBV30	NA
TGTGCCAAAAATGATAGGAGCCAAGATACGCAGTATTTT	CAKNDRSQDTQYF	NA	TRBJ2-3	TRBV30	NA
TGCAGTGCTAGAAGGACCTCTGGGGCCAACGTCCTGACTTTC	CSARRTSGANVLTF	NA	TRBJ2-6	TRBV20-1	NA
TGTGCCAGCAGCCAAGATCATTTATATGAGCAGTTCTTC	CASSQDHLYEQFF	NA	TRBJ2-1	TRBV3-1	few
TGTGCCAGCAGCCAAAACGGGCCGCACACTGAAGCTTTCTTT	CASSQNGPHTEAFF	NA	TRBJ1-1	TRBV3-1	few
TGTGCCAGCAGTTTCGCCCAGCATAATGAAAAACTGTTTTTT	CASSFAQHNEKLFF	NA	TRBJ1-4	TRBV28	NA